A selection of T cell receptor beta chains follows, all from one sample in a study of cytomegalovirus exposure and HLA in healthy donors. The assay was immunoSEQ multiplex PCR, and TCRdb's table has in-frame clones only and misses some. The sample yields around 210,000 clones, about three quarters seen once. The sequenced sample consisted of PBMCs. The receptors originated from a boy between 10 and 17 years old in good health and CMV-seronegative. The CDR3 runs from the conserved cysteine through the conserved F or W. The D gene is left open where the match is weak. Clone size is not always given. Where it is, it says once, few, many or a class for expanded clones.

>.|TRBV9|TRBD1|TRBJ1-2
CASSGQGRGGFNYGYTF
TGTGCCAGCAGCGGACAGGGGAGAGGGGGTTTTAACTATGGCTACACCTTC
>.|TRBV7-9|TRBD1|TRBJ1-5
CASSPTGANNQPQHF
TGTGCCAGCAGCCCTACAGGGGCGAACAATCAGCCCCAGCATTTT
>.|TRBV5-1|.|TRBJ1-4
CASSPQARFNEKLFF
TGCGCCAGCAGCCCACAGGCCCGCTTTAATGAAAAACTGTTTTTT
>.|TRBV4-2|.|TRBJ2-4
CASSHQVAVDIQYF
TGTGCCAGCAGCCACCAAGTAGCGGTAGACATTCAGTACTTC
>.|TRBV5-6|.|TRBJ1-2
CASSLGSVIGGYGYTF
TGTGCCAGCAGCTTGGGATCGGTAATCGGGGGGTATGGCTACACCTTC
>few|TRBV10-3|TRBD2|TRBJ2-1
CAINPAGGGHNEQFF
TGTGCCATCAACCCAGCGGGAGGAGGGCACAATGAGCAGTTCTTC
>.|TRBV5-1|.|TRBJ2-3
CASSLGAGYGTDTQYF
TGCGCCAGCAGCTTGGGAGCAGGGTACGGCACAGATACGCAGTATTTT
>.|TRBV5-4|.|TRBJ2-2
CASTKKRQGGTGELFF
TGTGCCAGCACCAAAAAGAGACAGGGAGGCACCGGGGAGCTGTTTTTT
>.|TRBV25-1|.|TRBJ1-1
CASSEYQGTEAFF
TGTGCCAGCAGTGAATATCAGGGCACTGAAGCTTTCTTT
>.|TRBV10-1|TRBD2|TRBJ2-1
CASSEPGTSGNNEQFF
TGCGCCAGCAGTGAGCCAGGGACTAGCGGGAACAATGAGCAGTTCTTC
>.|TRBV11-1|TRBD2|TRBJ2-7
CASFSGRLSYEQYF
TGTGCCAGCTTTAGCGGGAGGCTTTCCTACGAGCAGTACTTC
>.|TRBV19|TRBD1|TRBJ1-4
CASTGQVNEKLFF
TGTGCCAGTACAGGACAGGTTAATGAAAAACTGTTTTTT
>.|TRBV7-2|.|TRBJ2-7
CASSLVVADYEQYF
TGTGCCAGCAGCTTAGTAGTAGCGGACTACGAGCAGTACTTC
>.|TRBV5-1|.|TRBJ1-3
CASSLSGARGNTIYF
TGCGCCAGCAGCTTGTCAGGGGCCCGGGGAAACACCATATATTTT